Below are 21 T cell receptor beta chains sequenced from a single sample in a study of shared clonotypes between healthy human individuals. CD45RO negativity and positive selection for CCR7 defined naive CD8 cells, a population that excluded terminally differentiated effector memory CD45RA+ cells. The data were produced by immunoSEQ multiplex PCR, yet TCRdb's version contains in-frame clones alone and is incomplete. The sample lists millions of clones; 85% to 95% were seen once. The specimen sequenced was naive CD8+ T cells from PBMCs. The receptor set was obtained from a man between 18 and 35 years old in good health. Some clones in this sample may be carry-over from other donors' samples.

This rearrangement joins TRBV27 to TRBJ2-2; 7 bases match TRBD2. The CDR3 consists of 15 residues. V shed 5 bases, J shed 7 bases, and the junction held 10 bases outside the gene matches. Germline CDR1 is MNHEY and CDR2 is SMNVEV (reference sequence). For the CDR3, the DNA is TGTGCCAGCAGTCAGCGGACTAGTTCGGGCGGGGAGCTGTTTTTT. Translated: CASSQRTSSGGELFF.

The genes are TRBV7-9 and TRBJ2-1, with D tentatively TRBD2 (6 bases). Germline V gene data show CDR1 as SEHNR and CDR2 as FQNEAQ (reference sequence). The V end lost 2 bases, the J end lost 4 bases, and 12 bases lay between the germline ends. This CDR3 spans 15 amino acids. The CDR3 sequence: CASSLSGDIYNEQFF. The CDR3 nucleotides read TGTGCCAGCAGCTTATCGGGGGATATTTACAATGAGCAGTTCTTC.

V usage is TRBV9 and J usage is TRBJ2-7; 11 bases are shared with TRBD2. Germline V gene sequence: CDR1 SGDLS, CDR2 YYNGEE. The junction had 4 bases not matched to a gene; V was cut back by 4 bases and J by 1 base. The length of the CDR3 is 15 residues. CDR3 nucleotides: TGTGCCAGCAGCCGCTCTAGCGGGAGGTCCTACGAGCAGTACTTC. The encoded protein is CASSRSSGRSYEQYF.

The chain couples TRBV29-1 to TRBJ2-7; 8 bases line up with TRBD1. V lost 7 bases, J lost 3 bases, and 8 bases stayed unmatched. The CDR3 sequence is 13 residues long. Germline V gene data show CDR1 as SQVTM and CDR2 as ANQGSEA. The CDR3 DNA reads TGCAGCGCCAGGACAGGGCAGGGCTACGAGCAGTACTTC. It is translated as CSARTGQGYEQYF.

The chain recombines TRBV27 with TRBJ1-2; TRBD1 is a possible D gene (5 bases). In germline, CDR1 is MNHEY, CDR2 SMNVEV (reference sequence). Trimming removed 2 bases from V and 8 bases from J, with 12 bases in between. CDR3 length: 13 amino acids. The CDR3 loop reads CASSLNVGLGYTF. Written as DNA, the CDR3 is TGTGCCAGCAGTTTAAATGTGGGGCTAGGCTACACCTTC.

The chain combines TRBV5-5 with TRBJ2-7; D is unresolved. Trimming cost V 0 bases and J 4 bases, with 8 bases left between them. CDR1 is SGHKS, CDR2 YYEKEE, per germline (reference sequence). CDR3 size: 13 residues. CDR3 region: CASSLEVPYEQYF. CDR3 DNA: TGTGCCAGCAGCTTGGAGGTACCGTACGAGCAGTACTTC.

The rearrangement joins TRBV7-9 to TRBJ2-7; 11 bases map to TRBD2. Germline V gene sequence: CDR1 SEHNR, CDR2 FQNEAQ (reference sequence). V lost 3 bases and J lost 9; bases outside the gene matches: 7. This CDR3 is 14 amino acids long. CDR3 protein: CASSLGTSGLGQYF. The CDR3 DNA is TGTGCCAGCAGCTTGGGGACTAGCGGTTTGGGGCAGTACTTC.

The rearrangement uses TRBV28 and TRBJ2-7; TRBD1 matches 7 bases. Trimming cost V 5 bases and J 4 bases; bases outside gene matches: 23. Germline V gene data show CDR1 as MDHEN and CDR2 as SYDVKM. CDR3 length equals 19 residues. The CDR3 here is CASSVYRDSEFLQRYEQYF. CDR3 coding DNA: TGTGCCAGCAGTGTATACCGGGACAGTGAGTTTCTGCAGCGGTACGAGCAGTACTTC.

The chain combines TRBV29-1 with TRBJ2-1; 8 bases are a match to TRBD1. The germline gives CDR1 SQVTM, CDR2 ANQGSEA. Germline trimming cut 1 base from V and 1 base from J; bases unmatched to any gene: 9. This CDR3 contains 17 residues. This CDR3 is CSVEGTIDRGSYNEQFF. The CDR3, as DNA: TGCAGCGTTGAAGGGACTATTGACAGGGGTTCCTACAATGAGCAGTTCTTC.

Note on this clone: Other DNA sequences in the same sample also yield this CDR3. The rearrangement joins TRBV11-2 to TRBJ2-7; D remains ambiguous. This CDR3 has 14 amino acids. In germline, CDR1 is SGHAT, CDR2 FQNNGV. V lost 3 bases, J lost 5 bases, and 14 bases lay in between. CDR3 sequence: CASSFTSAKDEQYF. DNA of the CDR3: TGTGCCAGCAGCTTTACCTCCGCCAAGGACGAGCAGTACTTC.

The chain couples TRBV19 to TRBJ2-1; 9 bases line up with TRBD2. The CDR3 extends over 16 amino acids. Germline CDR1 reads LNHDA; CDR2 reads SQIVND (reference sequence). J gave up 8 bases and V 3 bases, and 11 bases lay outside the gene matches. CDR3 in DNA: TGTGCCAGTAGTATGGGGCGGGAGGGCGGTTTGGATGAGCAGTTCTTC. This encodes CASSMGREGGLDEQFF.

This clone was seen a handful of times. The rearrangement links TRBV19 to TRBJ1-4, with D perhaps TRBD1 (6 bases). CDR1 and CDR2 (germline): LNHDA, SQIVND (reference sequence). The ends were cut back, 4 bases at V and 6 bases at J, with 15 bases in the middle. The CDR3 is made up of 15 amino acids. CDR3 coding DNA: TGTGCCAGTAGTACCCGCAGGGGTGTTGATGAAAAACTGTTTTTT. The encoded protein is CASSTRRGVDEKLFF.

CDR3 residues: CASSLVKAGTSDNEQFF. The CDR3, as DNA: TGTGCCAGCAGCTTGGTCAAAGCCGGGACTAGCGATAATGAGCAGTTCTTC. The rearrangement joins TRBV5-5 to TRBJ2-1; 10 nucleotides line up with TRBD2. The CDR3 extends over 17 amino acids. Germline-derived CDR1 and CDR2 are SGHKS and YYEKEE (reference sequence). With 0 bases clipped from V and 7 bases from J, the junction kept 10 bases outside the gene matches.

A note on this clone: With a much larger clone just one base away, this may be a read error. The same CDR3 also results from other DNA sequences found in this sample. The chain uses TRBV25-1 and TRBJ2-7; D is undetermined. This CDR3 comprises 10 residues. Trimming stripped 4 bases from V and 2 bases from J, with 0 bases between. The germline V gene encodes CDR1 MGHDK and CDR2 SYGVNS. CDR3 DNA: TGTGCCAGCAGTGCCTACGAGCAGTACTTC. Translation: CASSAYEQYF.

This chain connects TRBV9 to TRBJ2-6; TRBD1 is a possible D gene (6 bases). This CDR3 is 15 amino acids long. Germline lookup yields CDR1 SGDLS and CDR2 YYNGEE. V dropped 0 bases and J dropped 4 bases, with 8 bases sitting between them. CDR3 nucleotide sequence: TGTGCCAGCAGCGTAGGGGGGCTGGGGGCCAACGTCCTGACTTTC. As protein: CASSVGGLGANVLTF.

The chain has TRBV11-3 and TRBJ2-3; 9 nucleotides line up with TRBD2. CDR3 length equals 19 residues. CDR1 and CDR2 from the germline V gene are SGHNT and YENEEA. The junction had 14 bases not matched to a gene; V was cut back by 1 base and J by 3 bases. The CDR3 DNA reads as TGTGCCAGCAGCTTAGGGGGTGCGGGAGGGCCTGTTAATACAGATACGCAGTATTTT. Amino acid sequence: CASSLGGAGGPVNTDTQYF.

The rearrangement uses TRBV27 and TRBJ2-7; 9 bases map to TRBD2. Looked up from germline, CDR1 is MNHEY and CDR2 is SMNVEV (reference sequence). The CDR3 loop spans 16 amino acids. V gave up 5 bases and J gave up 3 bases; unmatched junction bases: 11. This chain's CDR3 is CASSPGAGGPFYEQYF. The DNA for the CDR3 is TGTGCCAGCAGTCCCGGAGCGGGAGGCCCTTTCTACGAGCAGTACTTC.

The J gene is TRBJ2-5, the V gene TRBV10-3; D is uncertain. The V end was cut by 5 bases, the J end by 5 bases, with 12 bases between. Germline lookup yields CDR1 ENHRY and CDR2 SYGVKD. The CDR3 has 13 residues. The CDR3 is CAISWAVRETQYF. CDR3 bases: TGTGCCATCAGTTGGGCCGTGCGGGAGACCCAGTACTTC.

The chain has TRBV10-2 and TRBJ2-7; possible D gene TRBD2, 6 bases. V was clipped by 6 bases and J by 0 bases, with 15 bases between them. The CDR3 is 15 amino acids. CDR1 is WSHSY and CDR2 is SAAADI in the germline V gene. CDR3 sequence: CASSVDAGSSYEQYF. The CDR3 DNA sequence: TGCGCCAGCAGCGTCGACGCGGGAAGCTCCTACGAGCAGTACTTC.

This chain links TRBV9 with TRBJ2-5; weak D call: TRBD1 (6 bases). Trimming shortened V by 4 bases and J by 3 bases, and 16 bases separated the two germline ends. Germline CDR1 is SGDLS and CDR2 is YYNGEE. The CDR3 loop spans 15 amino acids. CDR3: CASSPRTESKETQYF. As DNA, the CDR3 is TGTGCCAGCAGCCCGAGGACAGAGTCGAAAGAGACCCAGTACTTC.

A few counts support this clone. Other DNA sequences of this sample code for an identical CDR3. The J gene is TRBJ1-1, the V gene TRBV29-1; D might be TRBD1 (6 bases). Germline V CDR1 and CDR2: SQVTM, ANQGSEA. The CDR3 runs 12 residues. V was cut by 4 bases and J by 4 bases, with 10 bases left in between. The CDR3 DNA sequence: TGCAGCGTTGTCGGGGGCAGCACTGAAGCTTTCTTT. Translating gives CSVVGGSTEAFF.